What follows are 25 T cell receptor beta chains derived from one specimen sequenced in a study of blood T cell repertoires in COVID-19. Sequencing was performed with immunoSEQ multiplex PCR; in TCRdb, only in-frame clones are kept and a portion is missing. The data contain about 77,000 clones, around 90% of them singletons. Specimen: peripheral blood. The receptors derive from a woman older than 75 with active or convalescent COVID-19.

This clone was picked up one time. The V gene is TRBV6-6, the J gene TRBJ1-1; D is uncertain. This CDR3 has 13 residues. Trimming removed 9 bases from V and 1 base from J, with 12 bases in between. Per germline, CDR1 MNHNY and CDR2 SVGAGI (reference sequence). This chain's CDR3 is CASDLPGNTEAFF. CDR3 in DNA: TGTGCCAGTGACCTTCCGGGGAACACTGAAGCTTTCTTT.

The CDR3 is CATANRGQFGYTF. The CDR3 DNA follows: TGTGCCACCGCTAACAGGGGGCAATTTGGCTACACCTTC. The genes are TRBV25-1 and TRBJ1-2; 9 bases match TRBD1. Per the germline V gene, CDR1 is MGHDK and CDR2 is SYGVNS. The CDR3 contains 13 residues. Trimming removed 10 bases from V and 7 bases from J; junction bases left unmatched: 10.

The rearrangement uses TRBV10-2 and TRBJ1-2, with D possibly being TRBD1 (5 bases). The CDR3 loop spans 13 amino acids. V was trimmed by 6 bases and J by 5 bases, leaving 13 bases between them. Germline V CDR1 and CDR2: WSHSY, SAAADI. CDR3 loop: CASREGAAYGYTF. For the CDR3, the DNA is TGCGCCAGCAGGGAAGGGGCAGCTTATGGCTACACCTTC.

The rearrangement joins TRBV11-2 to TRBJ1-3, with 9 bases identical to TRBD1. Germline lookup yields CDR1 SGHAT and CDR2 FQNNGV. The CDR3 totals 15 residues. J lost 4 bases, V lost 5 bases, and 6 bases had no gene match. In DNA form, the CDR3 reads TGTGCCAGCAGCCCCGGGACAGGGTCCGGAAACACCATATATTTT. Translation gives CASSPGTGSGNTIYF.

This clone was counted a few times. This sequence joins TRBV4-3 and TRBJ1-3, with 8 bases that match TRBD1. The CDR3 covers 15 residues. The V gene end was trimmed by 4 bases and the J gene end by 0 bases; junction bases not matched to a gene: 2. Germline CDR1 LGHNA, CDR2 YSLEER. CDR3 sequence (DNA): TGCGCCAGCAGCCTGGGACAGGACTCTGGAAACACCATATATTTT. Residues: CASSLGQDSGNTIYF.

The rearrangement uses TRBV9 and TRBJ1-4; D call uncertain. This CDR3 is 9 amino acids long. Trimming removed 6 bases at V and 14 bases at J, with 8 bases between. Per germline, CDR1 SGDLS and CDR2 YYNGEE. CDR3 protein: CASTSSLFF. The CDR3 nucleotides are TGTGCCAGCACCTCCTCGCTGTTTTTT.

The CDR3 DNA follows: TGTGCCAGCAGTTTGGACTCCGTTGGTGGCTACACCTTC. Translation: CASSLDSVGGYTF. This chain joins TRBV28 and TRBJ1-2; the D is unclear. From germline, CDR1 is MDHEN and CDR2 SYDVKM. The CDR3 length is 13 residues. Deletions cut 3 bases from V and 7 bases from J, with 12 bases between.

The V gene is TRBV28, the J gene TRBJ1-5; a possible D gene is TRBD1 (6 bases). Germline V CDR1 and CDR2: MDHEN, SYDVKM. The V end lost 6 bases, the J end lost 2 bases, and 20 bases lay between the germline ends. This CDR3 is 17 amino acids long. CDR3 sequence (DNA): TGTGCCAGCAGCCCCGGTGGGGGGGCGGATCGCAATCAGCCCCAGCATTTT. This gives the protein CASSPGGGADRNQPQHF.

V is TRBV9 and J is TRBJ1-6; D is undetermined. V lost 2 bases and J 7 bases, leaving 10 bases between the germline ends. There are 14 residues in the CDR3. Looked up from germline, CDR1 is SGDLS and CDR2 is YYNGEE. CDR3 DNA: TGTGCCAGCAGCGTGCAACAGCTAAATTCACCCCTCCACTTT. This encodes CASSVQQLNSPLHF.

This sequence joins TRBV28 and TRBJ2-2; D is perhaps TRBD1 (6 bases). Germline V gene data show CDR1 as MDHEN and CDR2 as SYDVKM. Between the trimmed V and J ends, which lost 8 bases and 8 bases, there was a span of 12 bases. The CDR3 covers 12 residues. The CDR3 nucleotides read TGTGCCAGCCAACCAGGGACAGGGGAGCTGTTTTTT. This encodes CASQPGTGELFF.

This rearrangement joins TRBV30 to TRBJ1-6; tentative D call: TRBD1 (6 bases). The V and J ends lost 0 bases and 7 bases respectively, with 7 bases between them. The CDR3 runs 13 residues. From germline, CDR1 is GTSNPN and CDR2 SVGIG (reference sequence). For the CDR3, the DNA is TGTGCCTGGAGTGTAACAGGGAATTCACCCCTCCACTTT. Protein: CAWSVTGNSPLHF.

CDR3 nucleotide sequence: TGTGCCAGCAGCGACGGGACAGGGGGAACACTGAACTATGGCTACACCTTC. Protein product: CASSDGTGGTLNYGYTF. The chain employs TRBV9 and TRBJ1-2; 11 nucleotides align to TRBD1. Germline V gene sequence: CDR1 SGDLS, CDR2 YYNGEE. Trimming cost V 3 bases and J 2 bases; bases outside gene matches: 9. The CDR3 consists of 17 residues. Full variable domain (missing parts from reference TRBV9 and TRBJ1-2): DSGVTQTPKHLITATGQRVTLRCSPRSGDLSVYWYQQSLDQGLQFLIQYYNGEERAKGNILERFSAQQFPDLHSELNLSSLELGDSALYFCASSDGTGGTLNYGYTFGSGTRLTVV.

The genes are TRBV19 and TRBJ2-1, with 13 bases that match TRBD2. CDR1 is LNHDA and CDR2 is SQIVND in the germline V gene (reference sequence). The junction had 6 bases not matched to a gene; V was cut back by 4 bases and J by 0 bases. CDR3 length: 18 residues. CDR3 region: CASSNRLAGGPSYNEQFF. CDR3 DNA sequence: TGTGCCAGTAGTAATAGACTAGCGGGGGGCCCCTCCTACAATGAGCAGTTCTTC.

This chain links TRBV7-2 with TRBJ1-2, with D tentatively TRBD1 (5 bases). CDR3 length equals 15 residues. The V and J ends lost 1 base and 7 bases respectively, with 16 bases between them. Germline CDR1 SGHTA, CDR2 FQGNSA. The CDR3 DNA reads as TGTGCCAGCAGCTTAGACCAGGGTCCTCTTCGTGGCTACACCTTC. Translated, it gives CASSLDQGPLRGYTF.

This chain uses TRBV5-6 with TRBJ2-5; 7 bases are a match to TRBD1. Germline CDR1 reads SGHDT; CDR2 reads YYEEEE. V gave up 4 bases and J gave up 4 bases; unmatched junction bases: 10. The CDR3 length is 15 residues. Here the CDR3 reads CASSPIDRVAETQYF. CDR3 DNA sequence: TGTGCCAGCAGCCCAATAGACAGGGTGGCAGAGACCCAGTACTTC. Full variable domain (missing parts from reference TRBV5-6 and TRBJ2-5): DAGVTQSPTHLIKTRGQQVTLRCSPKSGHDTVSWYQQALGQGPQFIFQYYEEEERQRGNFPDRFSGHQFPNYSSELNVNALLLGDSALYLCASSPIDRVAETQYFGPGTRLLVL.

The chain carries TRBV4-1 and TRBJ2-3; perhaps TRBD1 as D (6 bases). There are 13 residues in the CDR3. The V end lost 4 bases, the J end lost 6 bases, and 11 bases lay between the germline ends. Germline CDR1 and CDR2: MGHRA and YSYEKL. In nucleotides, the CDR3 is TGCGCCAGCAGCCGACAGGTTCAGGATACGCAGTATTTT. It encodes CASSRQVQDTQYF.

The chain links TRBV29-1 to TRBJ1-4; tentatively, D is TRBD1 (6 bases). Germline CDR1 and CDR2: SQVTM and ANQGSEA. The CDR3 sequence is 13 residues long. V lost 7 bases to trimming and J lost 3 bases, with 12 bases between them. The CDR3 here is CSGLQGPNEKLFF. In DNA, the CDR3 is TGCAGCGGACTACAGGGTCCTAATGAAAAACTGTTTTTT.

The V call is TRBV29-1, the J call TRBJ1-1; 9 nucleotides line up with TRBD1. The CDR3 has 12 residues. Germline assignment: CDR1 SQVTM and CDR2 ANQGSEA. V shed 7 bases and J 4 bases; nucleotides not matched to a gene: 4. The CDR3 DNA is TGCAGCGCCGCACAGGGGGCCACTGAAGCTTTCTTT. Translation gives CSAAQGATEAFF.

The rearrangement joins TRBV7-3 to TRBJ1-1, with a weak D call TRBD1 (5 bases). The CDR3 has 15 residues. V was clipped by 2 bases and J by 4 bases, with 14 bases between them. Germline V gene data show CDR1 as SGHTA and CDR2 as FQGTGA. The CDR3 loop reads CASSLGGGPGTEAFF. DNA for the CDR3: TGTGCCAGCAGCTTAGGGGGAGGTCCTGGCACTGAAGCTTTCTTT. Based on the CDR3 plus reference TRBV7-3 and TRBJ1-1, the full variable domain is GAGVSQTPSNKVTEKGKYVELRCDPISGHTALYWYRQSLGQGPEFLIYFQGTGAADDSGLPNDRFFAVRPEGSVSTLKIQRTERGDSAVYLCASSLGGGPGTEAFFGQGTRLTVV.

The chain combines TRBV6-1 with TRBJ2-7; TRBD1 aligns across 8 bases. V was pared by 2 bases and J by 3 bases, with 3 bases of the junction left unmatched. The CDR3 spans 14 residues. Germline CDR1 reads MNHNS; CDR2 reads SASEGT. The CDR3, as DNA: TGTGCCAGCAGTGAACGACAGGGGATCTACGAGCAGTACTTC. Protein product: CASSERQGIYEQYF.

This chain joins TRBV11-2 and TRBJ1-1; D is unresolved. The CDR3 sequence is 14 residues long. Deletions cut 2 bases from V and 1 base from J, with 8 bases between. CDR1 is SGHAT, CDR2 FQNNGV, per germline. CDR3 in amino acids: CASSLIEGNTEAFF. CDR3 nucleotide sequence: TGTGCCAGCAGCTTAATTGAGGGGAACACTGAAGCTTTCTTT.

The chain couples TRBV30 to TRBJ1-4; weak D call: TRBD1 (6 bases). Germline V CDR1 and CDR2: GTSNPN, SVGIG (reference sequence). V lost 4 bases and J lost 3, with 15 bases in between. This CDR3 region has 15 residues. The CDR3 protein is CAWTLSWGPNEKLFF. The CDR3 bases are TGTGCCTGGACCCTTTCATGGGGGCCTAATGAAAAACTGTTTTTT.

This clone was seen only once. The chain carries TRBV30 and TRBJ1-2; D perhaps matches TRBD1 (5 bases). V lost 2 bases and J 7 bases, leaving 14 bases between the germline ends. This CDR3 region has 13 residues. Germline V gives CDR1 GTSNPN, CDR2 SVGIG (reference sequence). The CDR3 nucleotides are TGTGCCTGGAGTCCCTACACGGGGGGTGGCTACACCTTC. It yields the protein CAWSPYTGGGYTF.

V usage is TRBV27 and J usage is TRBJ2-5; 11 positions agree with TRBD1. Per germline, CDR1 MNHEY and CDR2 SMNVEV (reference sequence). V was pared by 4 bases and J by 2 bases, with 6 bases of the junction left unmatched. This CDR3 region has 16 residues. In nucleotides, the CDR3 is TGTGCCAGCAGTTCATCGGGACAGGGGGGGCAAGAGACCCAGTACTTC. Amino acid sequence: CASSSSGQGGQETQYF.

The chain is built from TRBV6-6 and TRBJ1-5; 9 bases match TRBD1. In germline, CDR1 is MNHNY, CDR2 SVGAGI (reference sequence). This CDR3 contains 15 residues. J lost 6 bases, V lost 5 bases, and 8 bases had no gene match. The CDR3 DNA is TGTGCCAGCAGTACCCGGGACAGGGCGGGTCAGCCCCAGCATTTT. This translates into CASSTRDRAGQPQHF.